This T cell receptor (beta chain) was sequenced for a study of T cell responses to AZD1222 COVID-19 vaccine. Regarding the study as a whole: It should be noted that donors were predominantly white British and more often female, and clonal diversity was possibly underestimated. Repertoire samples came only from after the peak T cell response.

Trimming removed 2 bases at V and 6 bases at J, with 13 bases between. The CDR3 covers 14 residues. Looked up from germline, CDR1 is LGHDT and CDR2 is YNNKEL (reference sequence). Here immunoSEQ multiplex PCR was the method, and the copy in TCRdb shows in-frame clones only, minus some. This sample has 120,000 to 150,000 clones, with approximately 94% found just once. Comment on this clone: Its matching antigen is unknown.

This TCR was recovered from an adult in good health. The sequencing used peripheral blood, collected on day 0 of AZD1222 vaccination. The V call is TRBV3-1 (or the pseudogene TRBV3-2), the J call TRBJ1-2; D ambiguous. CDR3 in DNA: TGTGCCAGCAGCCAATTCTTAACGGGCGATGGCTACACCTTC. Protein: CASSQFLTGDGYTF.